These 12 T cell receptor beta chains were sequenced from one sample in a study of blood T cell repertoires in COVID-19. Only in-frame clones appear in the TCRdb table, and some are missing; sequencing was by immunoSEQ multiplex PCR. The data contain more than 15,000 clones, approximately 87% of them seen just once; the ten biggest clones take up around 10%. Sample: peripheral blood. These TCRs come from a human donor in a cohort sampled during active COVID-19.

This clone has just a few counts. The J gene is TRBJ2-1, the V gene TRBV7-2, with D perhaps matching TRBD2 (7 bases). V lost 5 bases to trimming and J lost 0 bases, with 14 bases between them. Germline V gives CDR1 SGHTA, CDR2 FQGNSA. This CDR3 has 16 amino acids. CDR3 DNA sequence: TGTGCCAGCAGCACGGGGGGCGGGAGCTCCTACAATGAGCAGTTCTTC. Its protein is CASSTGGGSSYNEQFF.

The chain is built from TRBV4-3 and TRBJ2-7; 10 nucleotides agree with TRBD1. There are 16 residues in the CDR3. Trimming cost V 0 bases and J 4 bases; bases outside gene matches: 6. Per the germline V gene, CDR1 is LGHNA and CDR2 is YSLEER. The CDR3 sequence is CASSQDTGQGMYEQYF. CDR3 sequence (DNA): TGCGCCAGCAGCCAAGATACGGGACAGGGGATGTACGAGCAGTACTTC.

As DNA, the CDR3 is TGTGCCAGCAGCTTGGGACAGAATCATTTCCAGCCCCAGCATTTT. As protein: CASSLGQNHFQPQHF. J is TRBJ1-5 and V is TRBV5-6; tentative D call: TRBD1 (5 bases). V dropped 0 bases and J dropped 7 bases, with 14 bases sitting between them. Germline CDR1 is SGHDT and CDR2 is YYEEEE. This CDR3 spans 15 amino acids. The full variable domain, with the rest looked up from reference TRBV5-6 and TRBJ1-5, is DAGVTQSPTHLIKTRGQQVTLRCSPKSGHDTVSWYQQALGQGPQFIFQYYEEEERQRGNFPDRFSGHQFPNYSSELNVNALLLGDSALYLCASSLGQNHFQPQHFGDGTRLSIL.

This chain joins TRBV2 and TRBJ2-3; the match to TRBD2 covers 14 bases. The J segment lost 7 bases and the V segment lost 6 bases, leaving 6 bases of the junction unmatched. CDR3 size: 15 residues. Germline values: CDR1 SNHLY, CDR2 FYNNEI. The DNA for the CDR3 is TGTGCCAGCAGGGGGACTAGCGGGAGTAGAAATACGCAGTATTTT. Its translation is CASRGTSGSRNTQYF.

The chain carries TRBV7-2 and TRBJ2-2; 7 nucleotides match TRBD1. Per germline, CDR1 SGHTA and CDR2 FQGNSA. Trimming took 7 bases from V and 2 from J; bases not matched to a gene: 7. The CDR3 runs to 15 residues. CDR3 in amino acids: CASTDRAQNTGELFF. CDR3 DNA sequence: TGTGCCAGCACCGACAGGGCCCAAAACACCGGGGAGCTGTTTTTT.

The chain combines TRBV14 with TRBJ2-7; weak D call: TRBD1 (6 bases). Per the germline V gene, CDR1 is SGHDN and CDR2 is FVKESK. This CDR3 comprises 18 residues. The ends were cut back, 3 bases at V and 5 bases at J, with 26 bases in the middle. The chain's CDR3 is CASSHLGQSQTRLDEQYF. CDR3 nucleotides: TGTGCCAGCAGCCATTTAGGACAGTCCCAGACACGTCTCGACGAGCAGTACTTC. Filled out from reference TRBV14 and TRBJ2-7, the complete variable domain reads EAGVTQFPSHSVIEKGQTVTLRCDPISGHDNLYWYRRVMGKEIKFLLHFVKESKQDESGMPNNRFLAERTGGTYSTLKVQPAELEDSGVYFCASSHLGQSQTRLDEQYFGPGTRLTVT.

The chain's CDR3 is CASSRRETTGELFF. The CDR3 nucleotides are TGTGCCAGCAGTCGTCGGGAGACCACCGGGGAGCTGTTTTTT. The gene calls are TRBV3-1 (or the pseudogene TRBV3-2) and TRBJ2-2; possibly TRBD2 for D (6 bases). V shed 6 bases and J shed 4 bases, with 12 bases lying between them. The CDR3 is 14 residues long. Looked up from germline, CDR1 is LGHDT and CDR2 is YNNKEL (reference sequence).

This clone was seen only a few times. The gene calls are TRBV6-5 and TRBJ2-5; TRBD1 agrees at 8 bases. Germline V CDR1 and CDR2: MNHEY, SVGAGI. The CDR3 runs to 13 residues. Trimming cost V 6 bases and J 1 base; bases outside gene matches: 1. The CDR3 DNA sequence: TGTGCCAGCAGAACAGGGGGCCAAGAGACCCAGTACTTC. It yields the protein CASRTGGQETQYF.

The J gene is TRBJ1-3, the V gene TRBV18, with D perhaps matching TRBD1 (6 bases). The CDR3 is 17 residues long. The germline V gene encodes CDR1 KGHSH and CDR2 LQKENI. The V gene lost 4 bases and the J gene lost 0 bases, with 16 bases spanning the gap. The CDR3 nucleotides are TGTGCCAGCTCACAATCCCAGGGGAGTCCCTCTGGAAACACCATATATTTT. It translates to CASSQSQGSPSGNTIYF.

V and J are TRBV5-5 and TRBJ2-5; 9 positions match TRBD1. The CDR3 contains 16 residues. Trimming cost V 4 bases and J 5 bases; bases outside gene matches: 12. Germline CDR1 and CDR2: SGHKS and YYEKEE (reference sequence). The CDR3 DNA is TGTGCCAGCAGCCCGGGACAGGGTGGAGTCGGGGAGACCCAGTACTTC. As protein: CASSPGQGGVGETQYF.

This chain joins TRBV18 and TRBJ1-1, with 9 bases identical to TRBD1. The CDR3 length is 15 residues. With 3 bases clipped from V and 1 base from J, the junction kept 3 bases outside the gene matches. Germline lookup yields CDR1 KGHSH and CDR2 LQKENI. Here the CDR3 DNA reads TGTGCCAGCTCACCGGCGGGACAGGGGAACACTGAAGCTTTCTTT. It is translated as CASSPAGQGNTEAFF.

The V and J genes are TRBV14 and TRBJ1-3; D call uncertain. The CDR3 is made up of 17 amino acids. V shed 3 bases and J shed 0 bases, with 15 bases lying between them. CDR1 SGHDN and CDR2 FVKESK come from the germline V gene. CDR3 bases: TGTGCCAGCAGCCAGCTGATCTCACAGCTCTCTGGAAACACCATATATTTT. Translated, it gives CASSQLISQLSGNTIYF.